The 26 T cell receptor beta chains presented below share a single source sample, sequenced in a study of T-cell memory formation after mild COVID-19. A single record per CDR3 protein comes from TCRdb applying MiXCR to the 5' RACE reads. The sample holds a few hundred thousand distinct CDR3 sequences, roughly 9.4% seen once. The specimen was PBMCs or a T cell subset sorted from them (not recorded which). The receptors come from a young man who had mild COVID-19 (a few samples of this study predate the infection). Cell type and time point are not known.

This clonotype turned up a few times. The CDR3 sequence is CASSQGGLPTQYF. CDR3 DNA sequence: TGTGCCAGCAGCCAAGGCGGGCTCCCCACGCAGTATTTT. V gene TRBV7-2 combines with J gene TRBJ2-3; tentatively, D is TRBD2 (5 bases). Trimming took 5 bases from V and 9 from J, leaving 15 bases between them. CDR1 and CDR2 from the germline V gene are SGHTA and FQGNSA. CDR3 length: 13 amino acids.

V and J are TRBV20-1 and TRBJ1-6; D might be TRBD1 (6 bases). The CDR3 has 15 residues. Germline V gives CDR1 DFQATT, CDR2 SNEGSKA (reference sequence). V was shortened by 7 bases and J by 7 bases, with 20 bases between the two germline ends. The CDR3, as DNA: TGCAGTGTCACCGCCGCGGGGGGCGGGAATTCACCCCTCCACTTT. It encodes CSVTAAGGGNSPLHF.

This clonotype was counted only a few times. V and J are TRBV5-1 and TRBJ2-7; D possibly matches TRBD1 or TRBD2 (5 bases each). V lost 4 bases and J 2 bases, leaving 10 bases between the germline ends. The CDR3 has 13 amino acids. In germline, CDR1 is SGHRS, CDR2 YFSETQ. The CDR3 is CASSERDPYEQYF. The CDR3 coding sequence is TGCGCCAGCAGCGAAAGGGACCCCTACGAGCAGTACTTC.

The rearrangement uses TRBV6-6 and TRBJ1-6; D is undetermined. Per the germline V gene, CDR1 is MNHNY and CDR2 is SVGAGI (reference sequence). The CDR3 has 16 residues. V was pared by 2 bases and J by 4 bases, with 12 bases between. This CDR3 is CASSYGQEVYNSPLHF. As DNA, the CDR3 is TGTGCCAGCAGTTACGGGCAGGAGGTTTATAATTCACCCCTCCACTTT.

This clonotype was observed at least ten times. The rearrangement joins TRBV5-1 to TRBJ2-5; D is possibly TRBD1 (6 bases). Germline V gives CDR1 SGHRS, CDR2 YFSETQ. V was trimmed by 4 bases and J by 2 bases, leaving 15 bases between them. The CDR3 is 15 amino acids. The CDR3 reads CASSPRTAGQETQYF. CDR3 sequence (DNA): TGCGCCAGCAGCCCGAGGACAGCAGGGCAAGAGACCCAGTACTTC.

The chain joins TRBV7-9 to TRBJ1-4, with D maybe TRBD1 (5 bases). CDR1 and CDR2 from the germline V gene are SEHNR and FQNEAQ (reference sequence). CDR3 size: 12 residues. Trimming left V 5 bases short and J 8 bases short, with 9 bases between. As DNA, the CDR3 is TGTGCCAGCAGCCCCCAGGGAGAAAAACTGTTTTTT. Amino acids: CASSPQGEKLFF.

The CDR3 region is CASSSGWQTRIYEQYV. CDR3 DNA: TGTGCCAGCAGCTCCGGGTGGCAGACGCGCATCTACGAGCAGTACGTC. The chain joins TRBV6-2 or TRBV6-3 to TRBJ2-7; D gene ambiguous. The germline V gene encodes CDR1 MNHEY and CDR2 SVGEGT. The CDR3 extends over 16 amino acids. The V and J ends lost 6 bases and 3 bases respectively, with 21 bases between them.

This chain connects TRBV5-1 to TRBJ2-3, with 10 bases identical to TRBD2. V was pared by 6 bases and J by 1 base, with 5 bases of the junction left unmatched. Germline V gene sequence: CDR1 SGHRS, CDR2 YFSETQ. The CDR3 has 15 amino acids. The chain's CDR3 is CASIEGTSGTDTQYF. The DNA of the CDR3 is TGCGCCAGCATCGAAGGGACTAGCGGCACAGATACGCAGTATTTT.

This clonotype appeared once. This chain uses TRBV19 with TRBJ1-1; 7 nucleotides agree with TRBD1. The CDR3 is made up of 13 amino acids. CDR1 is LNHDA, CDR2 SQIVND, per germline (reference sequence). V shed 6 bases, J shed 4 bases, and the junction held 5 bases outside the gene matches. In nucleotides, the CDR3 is TGTGCCAGTAGCGACAGGGTGGCCACTGAAGCTTTCTTT. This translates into CASSDRVATEAFF.

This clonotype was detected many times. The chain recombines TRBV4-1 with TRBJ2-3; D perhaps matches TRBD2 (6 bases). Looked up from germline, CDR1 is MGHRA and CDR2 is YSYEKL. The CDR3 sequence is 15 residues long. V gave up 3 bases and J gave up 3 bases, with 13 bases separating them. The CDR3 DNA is TGCGCCAGCAGCCACACAAGGCTAGCGACAGATACGCAGTATTTT. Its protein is CASSHTRLATDTQYF.

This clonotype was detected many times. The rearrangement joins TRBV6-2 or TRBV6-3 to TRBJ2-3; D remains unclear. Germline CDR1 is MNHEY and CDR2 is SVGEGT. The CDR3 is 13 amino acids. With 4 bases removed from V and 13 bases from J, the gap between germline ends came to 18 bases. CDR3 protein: CASSSVRRPDKYF. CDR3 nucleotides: TGTGCCAGCAGTTCCGTAAGGAGACCGGATAAGTATTTT.

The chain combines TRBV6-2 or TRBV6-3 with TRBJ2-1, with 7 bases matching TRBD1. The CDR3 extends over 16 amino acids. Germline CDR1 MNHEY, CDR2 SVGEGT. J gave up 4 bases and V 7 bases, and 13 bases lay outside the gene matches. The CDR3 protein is CASNPQGVELYNEQFF. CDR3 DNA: TGTGCCAGCAACCCTCAGGGGGTGGAACTATACAATGAGCAGTTCTTC.

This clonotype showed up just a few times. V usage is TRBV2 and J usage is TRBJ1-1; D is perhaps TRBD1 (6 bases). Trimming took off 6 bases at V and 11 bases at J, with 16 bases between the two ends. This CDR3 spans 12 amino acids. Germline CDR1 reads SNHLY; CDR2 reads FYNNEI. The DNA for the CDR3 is TGTGCCAGCAGCCGCGAAGGGGGGAAGGCTTTCTTT. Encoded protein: CASSREGGKAFF.

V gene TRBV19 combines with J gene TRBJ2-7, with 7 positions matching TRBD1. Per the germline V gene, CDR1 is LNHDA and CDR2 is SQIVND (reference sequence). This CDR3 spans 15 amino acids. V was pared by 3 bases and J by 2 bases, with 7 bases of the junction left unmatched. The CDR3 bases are TGTGCCAGTAGTATCACTGACAGGGAAGCCTACGAGCAGTACTTC. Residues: CASSITDREAYEQYF.

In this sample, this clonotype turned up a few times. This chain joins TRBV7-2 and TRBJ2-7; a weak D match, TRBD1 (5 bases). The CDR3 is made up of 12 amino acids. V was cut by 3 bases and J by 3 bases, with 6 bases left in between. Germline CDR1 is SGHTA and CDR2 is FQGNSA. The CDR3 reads CASSFQGYEQYF. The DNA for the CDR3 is TGTGCCAGCAGCTTCCAGGGCTACGAGCAGTACTTC. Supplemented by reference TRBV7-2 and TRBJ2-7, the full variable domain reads GAGVSQSPSNKVTEKGKDVELRCDPISGHTALYWYRQSLGQGLEFLIYFQGNSAPDKSGLPSDRFSAERTGGSVSTLTIQRTQQEDSAVYLCASSFQGYEQYFGPGTRLTVT.

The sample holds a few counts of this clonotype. The CDR3 DNA follows: TGTGCCAGCAGCCGCCGGATCGTGCAGTATTTT. Its translation: CASSRRIVQYF. The chain recombines TRBV7-6 with TRBJ2-3; D is unclear. The CDR3 contains 11 residues. V gave up 5 bases and J gave up 11 bases, with 11 bases separating them. From germline, CDR1 is SGHVS and CDR2 FNYEAQ.

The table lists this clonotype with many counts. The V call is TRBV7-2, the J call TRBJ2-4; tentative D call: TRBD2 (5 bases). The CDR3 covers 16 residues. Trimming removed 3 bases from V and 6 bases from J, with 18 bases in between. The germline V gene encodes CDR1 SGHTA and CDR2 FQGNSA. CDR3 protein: CASSFISRRRVNIQYF. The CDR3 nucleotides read TGTGCCAGCAGCTTCATCTCGCGGAGGCGGGTAAACATTCAGTACTTC.

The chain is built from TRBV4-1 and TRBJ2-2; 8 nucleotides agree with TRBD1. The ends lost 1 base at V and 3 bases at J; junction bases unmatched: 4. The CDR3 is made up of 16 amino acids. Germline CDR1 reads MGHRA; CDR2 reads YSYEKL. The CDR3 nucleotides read TGCGCCAGCAGCCAAGGGACAGGGTGGGACACCGGGGAGCTGTTTTTT. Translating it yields CASSQGTGWDTGELFF.

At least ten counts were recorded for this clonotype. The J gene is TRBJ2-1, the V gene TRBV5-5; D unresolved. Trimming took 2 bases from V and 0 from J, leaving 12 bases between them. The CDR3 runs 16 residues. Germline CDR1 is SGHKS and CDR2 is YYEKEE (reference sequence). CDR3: CASSLVVSSSYNEQFF. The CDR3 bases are TGTGCCAGCAGCTTAGTTGTATCTAGCTCCTACAATGAGCAGTTCTTC.

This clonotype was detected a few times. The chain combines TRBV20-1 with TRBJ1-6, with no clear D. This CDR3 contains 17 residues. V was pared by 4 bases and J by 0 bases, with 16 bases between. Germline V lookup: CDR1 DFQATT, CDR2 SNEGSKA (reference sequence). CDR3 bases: TGCAGTGCTAAGCGGACGGCCAGAAGCTCCTATAATTCACCCCTCCACTTT. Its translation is CSAKRTARSSYNSPLHF.

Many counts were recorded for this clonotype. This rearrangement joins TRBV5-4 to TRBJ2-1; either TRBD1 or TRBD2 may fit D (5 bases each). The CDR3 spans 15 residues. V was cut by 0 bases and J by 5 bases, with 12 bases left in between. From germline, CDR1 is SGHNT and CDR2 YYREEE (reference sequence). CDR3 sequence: CASSLAGPRDNEQFF. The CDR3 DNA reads TGTGCCAGCAGCTTGGCGGGGCCCCGGGACAATGAGCAGTTCTTC.

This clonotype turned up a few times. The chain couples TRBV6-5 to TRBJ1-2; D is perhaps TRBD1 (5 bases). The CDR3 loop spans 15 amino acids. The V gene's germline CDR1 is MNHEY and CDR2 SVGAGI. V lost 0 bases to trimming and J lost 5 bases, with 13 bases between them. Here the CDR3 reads CASSYSGRQLYGYTF. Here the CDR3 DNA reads TGTGCCAGCAGTTACTCCGGAAGACAGCTTTATGGCTACACCTTC.

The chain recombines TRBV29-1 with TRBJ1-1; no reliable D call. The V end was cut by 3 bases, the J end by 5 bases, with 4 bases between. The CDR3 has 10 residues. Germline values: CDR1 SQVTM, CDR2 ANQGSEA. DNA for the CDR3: TGCAGCGTTGAGTTGACTGAAGCTTTCTTT. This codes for CSVELTEAFF.

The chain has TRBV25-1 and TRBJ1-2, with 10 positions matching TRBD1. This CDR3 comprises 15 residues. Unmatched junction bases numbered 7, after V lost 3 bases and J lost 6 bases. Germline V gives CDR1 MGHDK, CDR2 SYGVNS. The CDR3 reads CASSDPGQGRDGYTF. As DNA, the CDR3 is TGTGCCAGCAGTGACCCGGGACAGGGGAGAGATGGCTACACCTTC.

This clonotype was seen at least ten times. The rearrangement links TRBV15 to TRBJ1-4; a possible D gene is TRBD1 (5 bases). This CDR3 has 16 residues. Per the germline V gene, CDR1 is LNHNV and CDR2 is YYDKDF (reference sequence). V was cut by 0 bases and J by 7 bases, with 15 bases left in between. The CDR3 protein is CATSRDHQTQGEKLFF. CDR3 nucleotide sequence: TGTGCCACCAGCAGAGATCATCAAACCCAGGGTGAAAAACTGTTTTTT.

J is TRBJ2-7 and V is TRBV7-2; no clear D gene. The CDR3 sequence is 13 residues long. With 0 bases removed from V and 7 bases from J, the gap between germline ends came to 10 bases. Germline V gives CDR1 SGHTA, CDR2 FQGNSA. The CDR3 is CASSLAKEAEQYF. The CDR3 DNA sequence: TGTGCCAGCAGCTTAGCAAAGGAAGCTGAGCAGTACTTC.